Below, 10 T cell receptor beta chains from the same sample are listed, as sequenced in a study of blood T cell repertoires in COVID-19. The table came from immunoSEQ multiplex PCR; TCRdb's copy has only in-frame clones and leaves some out. Here the sample spans approximately 300,000 clones, roughly 87% being singletons. The sample consisted of PBMCs or T cells enriched from blood (not recorded which). These receptors all come from a woman aged 30 to 39 who had recovered from COVID-19.

The rearrangement links TRBV18 to TRBJ1-4, with TRBD1 matching 7 bases. The CDR3 consists of 16 residues. V shed 3 bases, J shed 2 bases, and the junction held 6 bases outside the gene matches. Germline values: CDR1 KGHSH, CDR2 LQKENI. In DNA form, the CDR3 reads TGTGCCAGCTCACCCCCCACAGGGGCCACTAATGAAAAACTGTTTTTT. Amino acid sequence: CASSPPTGATNEKLFF.

The V call is TRBV19, the J call TRBJ1-2; 7 bases map to TRBD1. The CDR3 length is 13 residues. Germline V gene sequence: CDR1 LNHDA, CDR2 SQIVND (reference sequence). V lost 5 bases and J lost 8; bases outside the gene matches: 8. The CDR3 sequence: CASSVDRDIGYTF. CDR3 sequence (DNA): TGTGCCAGTAGTGTCGACAGGGACATCGGCTACACCTTC.

V is TRBV3-1 (or the pseudogene TRBV3-2) and J is TRBJ1-1; D remains ambiguous. This CDR3 contains 14 residues. CDR1 is LGHDT and CDR2 is YNNKEL in the germline V gene (reference sequence). V was trimmed by 1 base and J by 4 bases, leaving 10 bases between them. The CDR3 protein is CASSQVPGSTEAFF. The CDR3 nucleotides are TGTGCCAGCAGCCAAGTGCCGGGGAGCACTGAAGCTTTCTTT.

This chain uses TRBV4-3 with TRBJ1-5, with unresolved D. Germline V gene sequence: CDR1 LGHNA, CDR2 YSLEER. The germline V and J ends were trimmed by 6 bases and 7 bases, with 13 bases remaining between them. The CDR3 has 13 residues. Here the CDR3 DNA reads TGCGCCAGCAGTCCCAGAGGCGCCCAGCCCCAGCATTTT. Translating it yields CASSPRGAQPQHF.

The chain employs TRBV9 and TRBJ1-6; no reliable D call. CDR1 is SGDLS, CDR2 YYNGEE, per germline. V was shortened by 1 base and J by 0 bases, with 8 bases between the two germline ends. The CDR3 runs to 16 residues. This CDR3 is CASSVFGSSYNSPLHF. The DNA for the CDR3 is TGTGCCAGCAGCGTATTTGGGAGCTCCTATAATTCACCCCTCCACTTT.

The chain employs TRBV7-9 and TRBJ1-5, with 8 nucleotides matching TRBD1. This CDR3 spans 15 amino acids. The J segment lost 3 bases and the V segment lost 5 bases, leaving 6 bases of the junction unmatched. CDR1 and CDR2 (germline): SEHNR, FQNEAQ (reference sequence). The chain's CDR3 is CASSPTGGTNQPQHF. The CDR3 DNA is TGTGCCAGCAGCCCAACAGGGGGGACCAATCAGCCCCAGCATTTT.

The chain has TRBV9 and TRBJ2-3; 11 bases fit TRBD1. Germline lookup yields CDR1 SGDLS and CDR2 YYNGEE. The length of the CDR3 is 14 residues. Trimming at V came to 3 bases and at J to 4 bases, leaving 1 base not matched to a gene. The CDR3 reads CASSAGQGADTQYF. In DNA, the CDR3 is TGTGCCAGCAGCGCGGGACAGGGGGCAGATACGCAGTATTTT.

Written as DNA, the CDR3 is TGTGCCAGCAGCCCCCCCCATGAAGAGACCCAGTACTTC. This translates into CASSPPHEETQYF. The chain combines TRBV5-4 with TRBJ2-5; D gene ambiguous. This CDR3 comprises 13 residues. V lost 4 bases and J 3 bases, leaving 10 bases between the germline ends. Germline assignment: CDR1 SGHNT and CDR2 YYREEE (reference sequence).

The chain joins TRBV9 to TRBJ1-3; 8 nucleotides line up with TRBD1. The CDR3 loop spans 17 amino acids. Germline V lookup: CDR1 SGDLS, CDR2 YYNGEE. V trimming: 2 bases; J trimming: 0 bases; junction bases outside the gene matches: 7. This chain's CDR3 is CASSVTDRASSGNTIYF. DNA of the CDR3: TGTGCCAGCAGCGTGACGGACAGGGCGAGCTCTGGAAACACCATATATTTT.

The genes are TRBV2 and TRBJ2-3, with TRBD2 as a possible D gene (6 bases). Germline CDR1 and CDR2: SNHLY and FYNNEI. V was trimmed by 8 bases and J by 3 bases, leaving 12 bases between them. The CDR3 contains 13 residues. CDR3 DNA sequence: TGTGCCAGCGACGACGCGGGGACAGATACGCAGTATTTT. It encodes CASDDAGTDTQYF.